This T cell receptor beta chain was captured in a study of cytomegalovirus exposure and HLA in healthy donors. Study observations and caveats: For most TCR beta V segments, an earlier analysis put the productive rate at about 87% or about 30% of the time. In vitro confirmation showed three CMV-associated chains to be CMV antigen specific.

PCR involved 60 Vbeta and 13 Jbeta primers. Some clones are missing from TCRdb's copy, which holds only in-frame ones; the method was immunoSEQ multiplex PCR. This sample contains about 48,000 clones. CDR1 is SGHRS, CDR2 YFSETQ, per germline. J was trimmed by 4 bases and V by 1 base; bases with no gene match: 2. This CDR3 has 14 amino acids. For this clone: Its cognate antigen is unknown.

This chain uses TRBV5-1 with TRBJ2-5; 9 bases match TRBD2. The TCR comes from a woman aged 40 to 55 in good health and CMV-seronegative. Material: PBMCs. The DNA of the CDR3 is TGCGCCAGCAGCTTGAAACTAGCGGGAGAGACCCAGTACTTC. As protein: CASSLKLAGETQYF.